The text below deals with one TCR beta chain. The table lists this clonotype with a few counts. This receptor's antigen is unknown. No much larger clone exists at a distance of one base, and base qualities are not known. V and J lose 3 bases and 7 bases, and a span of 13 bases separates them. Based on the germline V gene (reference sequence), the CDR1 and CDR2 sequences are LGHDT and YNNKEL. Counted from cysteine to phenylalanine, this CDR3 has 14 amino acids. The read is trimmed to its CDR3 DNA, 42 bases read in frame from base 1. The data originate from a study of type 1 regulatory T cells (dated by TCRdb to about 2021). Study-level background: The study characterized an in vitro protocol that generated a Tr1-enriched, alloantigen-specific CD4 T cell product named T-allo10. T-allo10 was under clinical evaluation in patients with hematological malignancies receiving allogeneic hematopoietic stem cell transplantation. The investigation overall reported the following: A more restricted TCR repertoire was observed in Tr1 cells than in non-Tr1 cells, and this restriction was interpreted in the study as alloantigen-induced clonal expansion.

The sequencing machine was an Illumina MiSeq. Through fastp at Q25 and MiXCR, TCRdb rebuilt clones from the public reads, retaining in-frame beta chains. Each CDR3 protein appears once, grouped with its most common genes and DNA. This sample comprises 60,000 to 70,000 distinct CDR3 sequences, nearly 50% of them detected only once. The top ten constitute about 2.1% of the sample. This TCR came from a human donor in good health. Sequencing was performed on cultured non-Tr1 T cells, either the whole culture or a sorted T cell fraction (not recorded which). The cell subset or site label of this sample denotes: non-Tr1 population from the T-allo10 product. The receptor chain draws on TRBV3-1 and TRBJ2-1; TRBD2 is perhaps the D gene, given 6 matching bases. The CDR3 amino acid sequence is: CASSQAGLGNEQFF. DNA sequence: TGTGCCAGCAGCCAGGCGGGACTCGGGAATGAGCAGTTCTTC.